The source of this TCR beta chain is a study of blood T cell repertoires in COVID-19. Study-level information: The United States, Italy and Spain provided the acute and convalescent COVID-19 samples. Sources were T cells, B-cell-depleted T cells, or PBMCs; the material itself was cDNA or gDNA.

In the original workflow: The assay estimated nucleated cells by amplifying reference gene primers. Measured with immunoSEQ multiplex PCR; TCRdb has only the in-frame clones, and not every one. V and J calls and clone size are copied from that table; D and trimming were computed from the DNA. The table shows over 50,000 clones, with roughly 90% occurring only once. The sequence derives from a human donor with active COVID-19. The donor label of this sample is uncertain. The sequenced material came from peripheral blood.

This CDR3 reads CASSLAGSGIDEQFF. CDR3 DNA sequence: TGTGCCAGCAGCTTAGCGGGTAGCGGGATCGATGAGCAGTTCTTC. The genes are TRBV7-6 and TRBJ2-1; TRBD2 agrees at 8 bases. The CDR3 loop spans 15 amino acids. The germline gives CDR1 SGHVS, CDR2 FNYEAQ. Losses at the gene ends were 0 bases for V and 8 bases for J; bases not matched to a gene: 6.